This T cell receptor beta chain originates from a study of CD8+ T cells in alopecia areata. Study-wide context: Patients in the study were on tofacitinib for 6 to 18 months, then off it for 6 months.

Trimming removed 0 bases at V and 2 bases at J, with 12 bases between. Germline values: CDR1 SQVTM, CDR2 ANQGSEA. This CDR3 has 15 amino acids. Extracted RNA was reverse transcribed into cDNA, the sequencing template. Generated by immunoSEQ multiplex PCR, the TCRdb table keeps only in-frame clones and is missing some. The repertoire holds about 100,000 clones, with 84% as singletons. This clone was seen a handful of times. What it binds is not known. Whole-study findings and limits: Administration of tofacitinib significantly diminished scalp clonality and expanded CD8+ clones within the top 100.

The treatment here: oral pan-JAK inhibitor, 5-10 mg twice daily. The investigators collected lesional scalp punch biopsies and peripheral blood from alopecia areata patients. Sequencing was performed on CD8+ T cells sorted from blood, taken at week 24, from a patient treated with tofacitinib. The receptor comes from a human donor with alopecia areata. The chain has TRBV29-1 and TRBJ2-3; D is perhaps TRBD1 or TRBD2 (5 bases each). CDR3 sequence reads: CSVEDSRGFTDTQYF. The CDR3 region has the DNA TGCAGCGTTGAAGATTCGAGGGGATTCACAGATACGCAGTATTTT.